This T cell receptor (beta chain) stems from a study of CD8 T cells in ankylosing spondylitis. Remarks on this clonotype: Its antigen is unknown.

This CDR3 contains 13 residues. The germline CDR1 and CDR2 sequences are SQVTM and ANQGSEA. Trimming pared 7 bases from V and 4 bases from J, leaving 14 bases between. From the 5' RACE reads, TCRdb called clonotypes with MiXCR, one entry per CDR3 protein. The sample consists of about 160,000 distinct CDR3 sequences, around 19% of them appearing once. Findings and limits, study-wide: The study looked at matched synovial fluid samples from ankylosing spondylitis patients. Disease-linked clones were reported to be significantly enriched there.

The chain joins TRBV29-1 to TRBJ2-1; maybe TRBD2 (6 bases). The sequence came from a male donor with ankylosing spondylitis or in good health (not recorded which). Source material: blood, either unsorted or a sorted T cell fraction (not recorded which). The CDR3 region is CSGVAVGYNEQFF. The CDR3 DNA follows: TGCAGCGGAGTAGCGGTAGGGTACAATGAGCAGTTCTTC.